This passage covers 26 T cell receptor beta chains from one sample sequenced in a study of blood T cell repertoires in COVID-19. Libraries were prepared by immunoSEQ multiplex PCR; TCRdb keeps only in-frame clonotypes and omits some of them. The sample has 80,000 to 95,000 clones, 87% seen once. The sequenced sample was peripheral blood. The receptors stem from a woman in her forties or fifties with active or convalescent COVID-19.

CDR3 sequence: CASSHQTDTQYF. The CDR3 nucleotides read TGCGCCAGCAGCCACCAAACTGATACGCAGTATTTT. The rearrangement links TRBV4-1 to TRBJ2-3; D not resolved. The CDR3 loop spans 12 amino acids. The V end was cut by 3 bases, the J end by 6 bases, with 7 bases between. From germline, CDR1 is MGHRA and CDR2 YSYEKL.

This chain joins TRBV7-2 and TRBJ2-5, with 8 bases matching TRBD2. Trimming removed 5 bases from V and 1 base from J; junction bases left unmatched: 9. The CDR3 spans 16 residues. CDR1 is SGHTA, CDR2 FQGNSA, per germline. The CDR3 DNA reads TGTGCCAGCAGCCCCGGACTAGCTAGGGCCCAAGAGACCCAGTACTTC. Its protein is CASSPGLARAQETQYF.

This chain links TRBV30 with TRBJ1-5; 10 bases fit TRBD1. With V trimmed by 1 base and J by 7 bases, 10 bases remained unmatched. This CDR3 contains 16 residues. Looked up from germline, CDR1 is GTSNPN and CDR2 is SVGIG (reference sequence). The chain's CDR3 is CAWSGTGGTYGQPQHF. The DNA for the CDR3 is TGTGCCTGGAGTGGGACAGGGGGAACCTACGGGCAGCCCCAGCATTTT. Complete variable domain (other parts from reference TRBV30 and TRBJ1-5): SQTIHQWPATLVQPVGSPLSLECTVEGTSNPNLYWYRQAAGRGLQLLFYSVGIGQISSEVPQNLSASRPQDRQFILSSKKLLLSDSGFYLCAWSGTGGTYGQPQHFGDGTRLSIL.

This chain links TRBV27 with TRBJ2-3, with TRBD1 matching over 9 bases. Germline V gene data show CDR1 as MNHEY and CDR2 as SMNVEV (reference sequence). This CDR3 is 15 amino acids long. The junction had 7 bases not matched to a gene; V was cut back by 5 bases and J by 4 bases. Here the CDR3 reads CASSLGQGPSDTQYF. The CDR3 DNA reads TGTGCCAGCAGTCTGGGACAGGGTCCTTCAGATACGCAGTATTTT.

CDR3 bases: TGTGCCAGTAGTAGGGAGTTGGGGGCGATACCTGAAGCTTTCTTT. Its translation: CASSRELGAIPEAFF. This chain uses TRBV19 with TRBJ1-1, with D possibly matching TRBD1 (6 bases). Per the germline V gene, CDR1 is LNHDA and CDR2 is SQIVND (reference sequence). Trimming removed 4 bases from V and 6 bases from J, with 18 bases in between. The CDR3 contains 15 residues.

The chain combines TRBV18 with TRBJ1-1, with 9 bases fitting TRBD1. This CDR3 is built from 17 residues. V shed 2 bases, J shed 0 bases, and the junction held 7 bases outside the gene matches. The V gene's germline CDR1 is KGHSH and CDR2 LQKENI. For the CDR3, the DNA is TGTGCCAGCTCACCAGGGACAGGGCAAACGCTGAACACTGAAGCTTTCTTT. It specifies CASSPGTGQTLNTEAFF.

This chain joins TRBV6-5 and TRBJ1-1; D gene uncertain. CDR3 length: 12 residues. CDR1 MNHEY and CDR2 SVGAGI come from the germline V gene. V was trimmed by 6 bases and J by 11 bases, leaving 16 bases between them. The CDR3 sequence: CASRDSMRKAFF. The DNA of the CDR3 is TGTGCCAGCAGGGATTCCATGAGGAAGGCTTTCTTT.

CDR3 DNA: TGTGCCAGTAGAAGGACAATAGGAAACACCATATATTTT. Translating it yields CASRRTIGNTIYF. The chain carries TRBV19 and TRBJ1-3; possibly TRBD1 for D (5 bases). The V gene lost 6 bases and the J gene lost 4 bases, with 10 bases spanning the gap. This CDR3 is 13 amino acids long. The V gene's germline CDR1 is LNHDA and CDR2 SQIVND (reference sequence).

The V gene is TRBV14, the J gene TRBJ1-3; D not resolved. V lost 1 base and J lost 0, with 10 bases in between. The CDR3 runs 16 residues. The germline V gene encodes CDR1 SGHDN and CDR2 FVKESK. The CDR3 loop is CASSQVLRSSGNTIYF. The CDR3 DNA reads TGTGCCAGCAGCCAAGTGCTCAGAAGCTCTGGAAACACCATATATTTT.

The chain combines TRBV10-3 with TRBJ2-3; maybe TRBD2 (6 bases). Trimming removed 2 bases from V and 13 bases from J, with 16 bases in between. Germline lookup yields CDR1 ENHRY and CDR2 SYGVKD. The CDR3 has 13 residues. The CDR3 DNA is TGTGCCATCAGTGAGGCTTTGGAGGGCCTCGAGTATTTT. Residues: CAISEALEGLEYF.

CDR3 sequence (DNA): TGCGCCAGCAGCCAGGTGTTACAGGGCAATTCACCCCTCCACTTT. The encoded protein is CASSQVLQGNSPLHF. The V call is TRBV4-3, the J call TRBJ1-6; D perhaps matches TRBD1 (6 bases). V gave up 3 bases and J gave up 7 bases, with 13 bases separating them. There are 15 residues in the CDR3. Per germline, CDR1 LGHNA and CDR2 YSLEER.

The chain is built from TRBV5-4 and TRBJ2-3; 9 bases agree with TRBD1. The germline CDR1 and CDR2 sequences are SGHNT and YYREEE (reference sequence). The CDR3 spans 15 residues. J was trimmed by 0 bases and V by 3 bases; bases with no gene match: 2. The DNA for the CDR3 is TGTGCCAGCAGCTCCGGACAGGGGAGCACAGATACGCAGTATTTT. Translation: CASSSGQGSTDTQYF.

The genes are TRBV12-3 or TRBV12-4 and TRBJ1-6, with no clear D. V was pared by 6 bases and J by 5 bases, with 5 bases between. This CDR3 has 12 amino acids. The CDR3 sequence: CASRADNSPLHF. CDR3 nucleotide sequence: TGTGCCAGCAGGGCAGATAATTCACCCCTCCACTTT.

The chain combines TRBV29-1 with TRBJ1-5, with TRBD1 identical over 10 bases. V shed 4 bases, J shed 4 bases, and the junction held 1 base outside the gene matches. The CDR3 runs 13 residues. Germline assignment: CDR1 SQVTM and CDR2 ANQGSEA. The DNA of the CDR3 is TGCAGCGTTGGACAGGGGGCGAATCAGCCCCAGCATTTT. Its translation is CSVGQGANQPQHF.

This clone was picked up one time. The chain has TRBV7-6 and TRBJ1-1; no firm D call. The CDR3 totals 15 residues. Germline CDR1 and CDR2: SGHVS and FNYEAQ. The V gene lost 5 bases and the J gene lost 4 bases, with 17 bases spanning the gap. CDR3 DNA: TGTGCCAGCAGCCAGGTGGGATCGGGGTCCACTGAAGCTTTCTTT. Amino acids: CASSQVGSGSTEAFF.

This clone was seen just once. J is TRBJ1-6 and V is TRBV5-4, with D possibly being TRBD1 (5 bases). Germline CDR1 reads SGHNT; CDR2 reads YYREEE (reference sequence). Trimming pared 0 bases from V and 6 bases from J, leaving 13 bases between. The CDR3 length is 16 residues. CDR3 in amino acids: CASSLVGAPRNSPLHF. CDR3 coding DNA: TGTGCCAGCAGCTTGGTAGGGGCCCCTCGTAATTCACCCCTCCACTTT. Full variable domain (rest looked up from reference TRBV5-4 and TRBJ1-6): ETGVTQSPTHLIKTRGQQVTLRCSSQSGHNTVSWYQQALGQGPQFIFQYYREEENGRGNFPPRFSGLQFPNYSSELNVNALELDDSALYLCASSLVGAPRNSPLHFGNGTRLTVT.

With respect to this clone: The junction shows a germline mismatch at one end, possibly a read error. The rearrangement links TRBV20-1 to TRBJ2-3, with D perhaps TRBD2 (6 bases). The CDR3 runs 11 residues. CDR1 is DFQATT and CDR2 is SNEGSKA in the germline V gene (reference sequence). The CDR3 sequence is CSARELAHQAF. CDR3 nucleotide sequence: TGCAGTGCCAGGGAGCTAGCGCACCAAGCTTTT.

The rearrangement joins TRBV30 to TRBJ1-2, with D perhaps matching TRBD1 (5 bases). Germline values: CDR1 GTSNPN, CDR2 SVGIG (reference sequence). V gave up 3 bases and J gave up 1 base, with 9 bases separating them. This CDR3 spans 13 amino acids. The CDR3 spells CAWRAGFNYGYTF. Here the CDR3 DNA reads TGTGCCTGGAGGGCAGGGTTTAACTATGGCTACACCTTC. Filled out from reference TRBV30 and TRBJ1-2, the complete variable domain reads SQTIHQWPATLVQPVGSPLSLECTVEGTSNPNLYWYRQAAGRGLQLLFYSVGIGQISSEVPQNLSASRPQDRQFILSSKKLLLSDSGFYLCAWRAGFNYGYTFGSGTRLTVV.

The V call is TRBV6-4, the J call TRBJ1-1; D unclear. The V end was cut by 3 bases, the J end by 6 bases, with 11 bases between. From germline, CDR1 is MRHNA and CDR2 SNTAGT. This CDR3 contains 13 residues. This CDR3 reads CASSDRSGSEAFF. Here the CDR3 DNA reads TGTGCCAGCAGTGATAGGTCGGGGTCTGAAGCTTTCTTT.

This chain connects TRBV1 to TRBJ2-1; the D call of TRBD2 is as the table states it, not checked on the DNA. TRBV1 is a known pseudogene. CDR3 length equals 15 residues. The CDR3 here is CTSSQGKVRINEQFF. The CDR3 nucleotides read TGCACCAGCAGCCAAGGAAAGGTGCGGATTAATGAGCAGTTCTTC.

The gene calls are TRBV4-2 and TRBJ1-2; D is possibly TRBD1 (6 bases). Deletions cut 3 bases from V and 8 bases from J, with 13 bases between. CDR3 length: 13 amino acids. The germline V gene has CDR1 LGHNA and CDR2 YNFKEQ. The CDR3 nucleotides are TGTGCCAGCAGCCATGCAGGGGTCGACGGCTACACCTTC. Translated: CASSHAGVDGYTF.

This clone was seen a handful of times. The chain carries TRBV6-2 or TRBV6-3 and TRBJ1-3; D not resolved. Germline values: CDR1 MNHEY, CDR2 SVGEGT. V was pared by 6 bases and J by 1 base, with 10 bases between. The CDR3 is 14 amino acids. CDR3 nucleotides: TGTGCCAGCAGCCCTAGGAGATCTGGAAACACCATATATTTT. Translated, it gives CASSPRRSGNTIYF.

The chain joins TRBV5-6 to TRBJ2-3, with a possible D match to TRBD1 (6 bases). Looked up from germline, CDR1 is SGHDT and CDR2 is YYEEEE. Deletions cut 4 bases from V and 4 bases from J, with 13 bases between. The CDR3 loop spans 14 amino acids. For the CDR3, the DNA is TGTGCCAGCAGCCCTTCGGACAGTTCAGATACGCAGTATTTT. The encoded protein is CASSPSDSSDTQYF. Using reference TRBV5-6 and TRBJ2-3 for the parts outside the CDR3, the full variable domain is DAGVTQSPTHLIKTRGQQVTLRCSPKSGHDTVSWYQQALGQGPQFIFQYYEEEERQRGNFPDRFSGHQFPNYSSELNVNALLLGDSALYLCASSPSDSSDTQYFGPGTRLTVL.

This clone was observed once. In DNA form, the CDR3 reads TGTGCCAGCACAAAGACAGGGGCCTACAATGAGCAGTTCTTC. This codes for CASTKTGAYNEQFF. The chain has TRBV9 and TRBJ2-1; 8 bases map to TRBD1. CDR1 is SGDLS, CDR2 YYNGEE, per germline. V lost 6 bases, J lost 2 bases, and 4 bases stayed unmatched. The CDR3 contains 14 residues.

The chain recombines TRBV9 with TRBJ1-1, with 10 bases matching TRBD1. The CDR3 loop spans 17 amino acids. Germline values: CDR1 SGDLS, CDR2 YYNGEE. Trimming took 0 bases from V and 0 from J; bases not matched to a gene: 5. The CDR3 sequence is CASSVVGTGVVNTEAFF. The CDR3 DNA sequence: TGTGCCAGCAGCGTAGTAGGGACAGGGGTCGTGAACACTGAAGCTTTCTTT. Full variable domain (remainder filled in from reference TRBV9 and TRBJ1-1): DSGVTQTPKHLITATGQRVTLRCSPRSGDLSVYWYQQSLDQGLQFLIQYYNGEERAKGNILERFSAQQFPDLHSELNLSSLELGDSALYFCASSVVGTGVVNTEAFFGQGTRLTVV.

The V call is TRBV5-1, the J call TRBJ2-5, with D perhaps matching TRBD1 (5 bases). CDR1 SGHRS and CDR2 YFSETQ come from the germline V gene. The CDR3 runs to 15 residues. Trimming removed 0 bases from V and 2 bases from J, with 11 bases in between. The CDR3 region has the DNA TGCGCCAGCAGCTTGGAGGGGCGGAATCAAGAGACCCAGTACTTC. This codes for CASSLEGRNQETQYF.